This TCR beta chain was obtained from a study of blood T cell repertoires in COVID-19. Assay used: immunoSEQ multiplex PCR; TCRdb lists only in-frame clones, some missing. The sample carries a few hundred thousand clones, 86% recorded once. The participants were between roughly 18 and 100 years old and came from under 25 US areas. Either two negative PCRs, clearance, or symptom resolution qualified Cohort 3 donors as recovered. The CDR3 has 14 residues. Germline values: CDR1 SEHNR, CDR2 FQNEAQ (reference sequence). Deletions cut 3 bases from V and 3 bases from J, with 11 bases between. This receptor was taken from a young woman who had recovered from COVID-19. Sequenced: PBMCs or T cells enriched from blood (not recorded which). The chain couples TRBV7-9 to TRBJ2-5; D might be TRBD2 (6 bases). The CDR3 nucleotides are TGTGCCAGCAGCTTTCTTGAGCGGGAAGAGACCCAGTACTTC. Protein sequence: CASSFLEREETQYF.